The sequence of this TCR beta chain was determined in a study of blood T cell repertoires in COVID-19. Turning to the study itself: Researchers got acute and convalescent COVID-19 samples from the United States, Italy and Spain.

Authors' methods: Reference gene primer amplification yielded estimated nucleated cell counts. The method was immunoSEQ multiplex PCR; TCRdb's version includes in-frame clones alone and lacks a portion of them. Clone size and V and J calls were adopted from that table, with D and trimming inferred from the DNA. The profile shows roughly 120,000 clones, more than 75% of them singletons. The V gene end was trimmed by 0 bases and the J gene end by 8 bases; junction bases not matched to a gene: 3. The CDR3 covers 14 residues. The germline V gene has CDR1 GTSNPN and CDR2 SVGIG (reference sequence). This chain uses TRBV30 with TRBJ1-4; 10 nucleotides match TRBD1. The sequenced sample consisted of peripheral blood. This TCR derives from a man between 35 and 55 years old with acute or convalescent COVID-19. The CDR3 reads CAWSVRQGAEKLFF. Written as DNA, the CDR3 is TGTGCCTGGAGTGTTAGACAGGGGGCCGAAAAACTGTTTTTT. Looking up the rest from reference TRBV30 and TRBJ1-4 gives the full variable domain: SQTIHQWPATLVQPVGSPLSLECTVEGTSNPNLYWYRQAAGRGLQLLFYSVGIGQISSEVPQNLSASRPQDRQFILSSKKLLLSDSGFYLCAWSVRQGAEKLFFGSGTQLSVL.